This paragraph covers one T cell receptor (beta chain) sequence. The CDR3 is 15 residues long. Germline V gives CDR1 SNHLY, CDR2 FYNNEI. Trimming cost V 2 bases and J 5 bases, with 14 bases left between them. This sample was taken from a study of blood T cell repertoires in COVID-19. Overall study context: The United States, Italy and Spain were the sources of the acute and convalescent COVID-19 samples. The analysed material was cDNA or gDNA that came from T cells, B-cell-depleted T cells, or PBMCs.

In the original processing: Using reference gene primer amplification, nucleated cell counts were estimated. Some clones are missing from TCRdb's copy, which holds only in-frame ones; the method was immunoSEQ multiplex PCR. That table gives V, J and clone size, and the DNA gave D and trimming. This table holds about 120,000 clones, over 60% found once. The specimen sequenced was peripheral blood. The origin of this receptor is a woman older than 75 with acute or convalescent COVID-19. The chain combines TRBV2 with TRBJ2-3; perhaps TRBD2 as D (7 bases). The CDR3 region has the DNA TGTGCCAGCAGTGAATTAGGCGGGGGCATAGATACGCAGTATTTT. Translation gives CASSELGGGIDTQYF.